The TCR beta chain under discussion was sequenced for a study of blood T cell repertoires in COVID-19. Original processing notes: Nucleated cell number was recorded as an estimate derived from reference gene primer amplification. TCRdb keeps only in-frame clones here, not all; method: immunoSEQ multiplex PCR. V, J and clone size are those of that table, while D and trimming were read from the DNA. The sample records under 300,000 clones, around 85% being singletons. Recruited during active infection, patients (from Seattle) were subsequently followed longitudinally. Germline CDR1 and CDR2: LGHDT and YNNKEL (reference sequence). V lost 1 base and J 3 bases, leaving 13 bases between the germline ends. This CDR3 has 15 residues.

The source material was peripheral blood. This receptor was identified in a woman in her twenties or thirties with COVID-19, enrolled during active disease. The genes are TRBV3-1 (or the pseudogene TRBV3-2) and TRBJ2-7, with a possible D match to TRBD1 (5 bases). CDR3 loop: CASSQGGREYYEQYF. The CDR3 DNA is TGTGCCAGCAGCCAAGGGGGCAGGGAATACTACGAGCAGTACTTC.